The entry that follows covers one T cell receptor (beta chain) sequence. What it binds is not known. V gave up 1 base and J gave up 2 bases, with 10 bases separating them. CDR1 is SGHNT and CDR2 is YYREEE in the germline V gene (reference sequence). This CDR3 has 15 residues. The data derive from a study of cytomegalovirus exposure and HLA in healthy donors. Whole-study findings and limits: Researchers reported that a few CMV-associated chains were confirmed in vitro as CMV antigen-specific. In an earlier analysis, productive rearrangement rates for most beta V segments clustered near 87% or 30%.

PCR amplification relied on 60 Vbeta primers (plus 13 Jbeta primers). This table comes from immunoSEQ multiplex PCR, and its TCRdb copy is limited to in-frame clones, with some not included. The repertoire includes roughly 180,000 clones, roughly 80% of them detected once, and 0.77% sits in the top ten. The TCR originated in a woman younger than 30 in good health and CMV-seronegative. The chain uses TRBV5-4 and TRBJ1-3, with a tentative D call TRBD1 (6 bases). Sample: PBMCs. Here the CDR3 reads CASSLWAGAGNTIYF. The CDR3 bases are TGTGCCAGCAGCTTGTGGGCAGGGGCTGGAAACACCATATATTTT.